The rows below give T cell receptor beta chains drawn from one sample of a study of T cell responses to AZD1222 COVID-19 vaccine. Data came from immunoSEQ multiplex PCR; TCRdb stores just in-frame clones and leaves some out. The sample yields about 100,000 clones, around 87% seen once. The input for sequencing was peripheral blood, taken on day 0 of MenACWY control vaccination. All receptors come from an adult in good health. Each CDR3 is given with its conserved first and last residue. Fields, in order: V gene, D gene, J gene, clone size, CDR3 protein, CDR3 DNA. D genes are given only for firm matches. Clone size, where shown, is once, few, many, or a class for clones that have expanded.

V: TRBV15; D: -; J: TRBJ1-5; size: -; CDR3: CATSRDLADNQPQHF; DNA: TGTGCCACCAGCAGAGATCTGGCGGACAATCAGCCCCAGCATTTT
V: TRBV19; D: -; J: TRBJ2-1; size: -; CDR3: CASSLQAAYNEQFF; DNA: TGTGCCAGTAGTCTTCAGGCGGCCTACAATGAGCAGTTCTTC
V: TRBV6-2/TRBV6-3; D: TRBD1; J: TRBJ1-5; size: -; CDR3: CASSYVRGSNQPQHF; DNA: TGTGCCAGCAGTTATGTCAGGGGGAGCAATCAGCCCCAGCATTTT
V: TRBV19; D: TRBD1; J: TRBJ1-2; size: -; CDR3: CASSMGQGGSGGYTF; DNA: TGTGCCAGTAGTATGGGACAGGGCGGTTCAGGCGGCTACACCTTC
V: TRBV7-3; D: TRBD1; J: TRBJ2-1; size: -; CDR3: CASSSGTGAINEQFF; DNA: TGTGCCAGCAGCTCCGGGACAGGGGCTATAAATGAGCAGTTCTTC
V: TRBV19; D: TRBD1; J: TRBJ2-7; size: -; CDR3: CASRPDRDHYEQYF; DNA: TGTGCCAGTAGGCCAGACAGGGACCACTACGAGCAGTACTTC
V: TRBV27; D: -; J: TRBJ1-1; size: -; CDR3: CASSSPSVGAEAFF; DNA: TGTGCCAGCAGTTCTCCCTCGGTGGGAGCTGAAGCTTTCTTT
V: TRBV7-2; D: TRBD1; J: TRBJ2-3; size: -; CDR3: CASSSRGLGTDTQYF; DNA: TGTGCCAGCAGCTCCAGGGGGCTCGGCACAGATACGCAGTATTTT
V: TRBV19; D: -; J: TRBJ2-7; size: -; CDR3: CASSIPLRASYEQYF; DNA: TGTGCCAGTAGTATACCGCTCCGAGCTAGCTACGAGCAGTACTTC
V: TRBV6-2/TRBV6-3; D: -; J: TRBJ1-5; size: -; CDR3: CASSFRGDQPQHF; DNA: TGTGCCAGCAGTTTCAGGGGAGATCAGCCCCAGCATTTT
V: TRBV7-9; D: TRBD1; J: TRBJ1-4; size: -; CDR3: CASSWDRGSGEKLFF; DNA: TGTGCCAGCAGCTGGGACAGGGGCAGTGGTGAAAAACTGTTTTTT
V: TRBV27; D: -; J: TRBJ2-1; size: -; CDR3: CASSLGRTLDPRVEQFF; DNA: TGTGCCAGCAGTTTAGGTAGGACCCTGGACCCCCGCGTGGAGCAGTTCTTC
V: TRBV18; D: TRBD1; J: TRBJ2-7; size: -; CDR3: CASSPPGQGTYEQYF; DNA: TGTGCCAGCTCACCACCGGGACAGGGCACCTACGAGCAGTACTTC
V: TRBV5-1; D: -; J: TRBJ1-3; size: -; CDR3: CASSWTASSGNTIYF; DNA: TGCGCCAGCAGCTGGACAGCGAGCTCTGGAAACACCATATATTTT
V: TRBV5-6; D: TRBD1; J: TRBJ2-2; size: once; CDR3: CASSPGTGWSLIGELFF; DNA: TGTGCCAGCAGCCCTGGGACAGGGTGGAGTCTCATCGGGGAGCTGTTTTTT
V: TRBV3-1/TRBV3-2; D: -; J: TRBJ2-3; size: -; CDR3: CASRLTGAGTDTQYF; DNA: TGTGCCAGCAGACTCACCGGGGCCGGCACAGATACGCAGTATTTT
V: TRBV7-2; D: TRBD1; J: TRBJ1-1; size: -; CDR3: CASSLGSTGTEAFF; DNA: TGTGCCAGCAGCTTAGGATCGACAGGGACTGAAGCTTTCTTT
V: TRBV20-1; D: TRBD1; J: TRBJ2-1; size: -; CDR3: CSASPRQGANEQFF; DNA: TGCAGTGCTAGTCCCAGACAGGGGGCGAATGAGCAGTTCTTC
V: TRBV3-1/TRBV3-2; D: -; J: TRBJ2-7; size: -; CDR3: CASRNYEQYF; DNA: TGTGCCAGCAGAAACTACGAGCAGTACTTC
V: TRBV7-2; D: TRBD1; J: TRBJ1-1; size: -; CDR3: CASSLVLTGGRRTEAFF; DNA: TGTGCCAGCAGCTTAGTACTTACAGGGGGCCGTCGGACTGAAGCTTTCTTT
V: TRBV30; D: TRBD2; J: TRBJ2-3; size: -; CDR3: CAWSGTSGSADTQYF; DNA: TGTGCCTGGAGTGGAACTAGCGGGAGCGCAGATACGCAGTATTTT
V: TRBV5-4; D: -; J: TRBJ1-6; size: -; CDR3: CASSWGPRDSPLHF; DNA: TGTGCCAGCAGCTGGGGCCCTCGGGATTCACCCCTCCACTTT
V: TRBV7-2; D: -; J: TRBJ2-5; size: -; CDR3: CASSLDGPGRAQYF; DNA: TGTGCCAGCAGCTTAGACGGACCGGGGAGAGCCCAGTACTTC
V: TRBV11-2; D: -; J: TRBJ2-7; size: -; CDR3: CASSAGSYEQYF; DNA: TGTGCCAGCAGCGCGGGGTCCTACGAGCAGTACTTC
V: TRBV2; D: -; J: TRBJ1-6; size: -; CDR3: CATQRGNYNSPLHF; DNA: TGTGCCACCCAAAGGGGAAACTATAATTCACCCCTCCACTTT
V: TRBV19; D: -; J: TRBJ2-1; size: -; CDR3: CASSISQTRNEQFF; DNA: TGTGCCAGTAGTATCTCACAGACGAGAAATGAGCAGTTCTTC
V: TRBV2; D: -; J: TRBJ2-7; size: -; CDR3: CASSEIYEQYF; DNA: TGTGCCAGCAGTGAAATCTACGAGCAGTACTTC
V: TRBV4-3; D: TRBD2; J: TRBJ2-2; size: -; CDR3: CASSQVSGIETGELFF; DNA: TGCGCCAGCAGCCAAGTTAGCGGGATTGAAACCGGGGAGCTGTTTTTT
V: TRBV5-1; D: -; J: TRBJ1-4; size: -; CDR3: CASSLEGRTWEKLFF; DNA: TGCGCCAGCAGCTTGGAGGGGCGGACGTGGGAAAAACTGTTTTTT
V: TRBV3-1/TRBV3-2; D: TRBD1; J: TRBJ1-2; size: -; CDR3: CASSQAQGRINRDGYTF; DNA: TGTGCCAGCAGCCAAGCACAGGGGCGGATCAATAGAGATGGCTACACCTTC
V: TRBV7-2; D: -; J: TRBJ1-4; size: once; CDR3: CASSAQRVGNEKLFF; DNA: TGTGCCAGCAGCGCCCAGAGGGTTGGGAATGAAAAACTGTTTTTT
V: TRBV18; D: -; J: TRBJ1-2; size: -; CDR3: CASSLNPGTDPNYGYTF; DNA: TGTGCCAGCTCACTAAATCCCGGGACCGATCCTAACTATGGCTACACCTTC
V: TRBV28; D: -; J: TRBJ1-6; size: few; CDR3: CASSHPEIYNSPLHF; DNA: TGTGCCAGCAGTCACCCGGAGATCTATAATTCACCCCTCCACTTT
V: TRBV15; D: -; J: TRBJ2-5; size: -; CDR3: CATRGGVSETQYF; DNA: TGTGCCACCAGAGGCGGCGTTTCAGAGACCCAGTACTTC
V: TRBV6-5; D: -; J: TRBJ1-5; size: -; CDR3: CASSYSYERPQHF; DNA: TGTGCCAGCAGTTACTCTTATGAGCGGCCCCAGCATTTT
V: TRBV19; D: -; J: TRBJ1-5; size: -; CDR3: CASSIDRRILSNQPQHF; DNA: TGTGCCAGTAGTATAGATAGACGGATACTTAGCAATCAGCCCCAGCATTTT
V: TRBV10-3; D: -; J: TRBJ1-2; size: -; CDR3: CATGGGSYTF; DNA: TGTGCCACCGGGGGGGGAAGCTACACCTTC
V: TRBV15; D: -; J: TRBJ1-2; size: -; CDR3: CATSREVQGDRGYTF; DNA: TGTGCCACCAGCAGAGAGGTCCAGGGCGATCGGGGCTACACCTTC
V: TRBV7-3; D: -; J: TRBJ2-3; size: once; CDR3: CASSPADRDTQYF; DNA: TGTGCCAGCAGCCCCGCCGACCGAGATACGCAGTATTTT
V: TRBV30; D: -; J: TRBJ2-6; size: -; CDR3: CAWRQAFGSNVLTF; DNA: TGTGCCTGGCGACAGGCGTTTGGGTCCAACGTCCTGACTTTC